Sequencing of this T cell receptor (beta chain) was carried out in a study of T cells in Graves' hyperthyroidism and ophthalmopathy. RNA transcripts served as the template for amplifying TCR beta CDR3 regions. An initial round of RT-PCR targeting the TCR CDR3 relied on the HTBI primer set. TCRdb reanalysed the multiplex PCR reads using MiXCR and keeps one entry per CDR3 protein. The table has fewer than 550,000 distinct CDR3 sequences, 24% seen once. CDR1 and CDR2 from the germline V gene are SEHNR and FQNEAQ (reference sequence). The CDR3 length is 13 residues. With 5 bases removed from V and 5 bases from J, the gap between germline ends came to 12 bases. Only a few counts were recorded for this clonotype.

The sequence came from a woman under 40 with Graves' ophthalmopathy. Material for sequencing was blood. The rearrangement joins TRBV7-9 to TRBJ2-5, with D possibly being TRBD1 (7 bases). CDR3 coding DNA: TGTGCCAGCAGCCAGGGGGGTTCGGAGACCCAGTACTTC. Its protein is CASSQGGSETQYF.